This T cell receptor beta chain stems from a study of cytomegalovirus exposure and HLA in healthy donors. Method: immunoSEQ multiplex PCR; TCRdb's copy keeps in-frame clones and lacks some. The sample contains some 140,000 clones, roughly 81% of which appear only once. Per germline, CDR1 LGHNA and CDR2 YSLEER. The CDR3 is made up of 15 amino acids. The trim removed 5 bases at V and 2 bases at J, leaving 7 bases unmatched. The study, taken as a whole, reports: Reportedly, cytomegalovirus status was diagnosed with high sensitivity and specificity.

As concerns this clone: Antigen unknown.

The sequenced sample was PBMCs. This sequence joins TRBV4-3 and TRBJ2-7; 9 nucleotides match TRBD1. The source of this sequence is a woman aged 25 to 39 in good health and CMV-seronegative. CDR3: CASSTRTGATYEQYF. The CDR3, as DNA: TGCGCCAGCAGCACCAGGACAGGGGCGACCTACGAGCAGTACTTC.